This T cell receptor beta chain was captured in a study of blood T cell repertoires in COVID-19. As processed by the authors: Estimates of nucleated cell counts were drawn from the amplification of reference gene primers. Sequenced by immunoSEQ multiplex PCR; TCRdb stores in-frame clones only, minus some. The V and J calls and clone size are taken from that table; D and trimming were inferred from the DNA. Here the sample spans about 140,000 clones, 76% being singletons. This clone was recorded many times. Sequenced input: peripheral blood. This clonotype originated in a woman older than 75 with active or convalescent COVID-19.

In nucleotides, the CDR3 is TGTGCCAGCAGCTTAAGGGGGGGGGCGGATGAAAAACTGTTTTTT. Translated: CASSLRGGADEKLFF. V and J are TRBV13 and TRBJ1-4; a possible D gene is TRBD1 (6 bases). Trimming removed 2 bases from V and 6 bases from J, with 13 bases in between. The CDR3 totals 15 residues. Germline V gene data show CDR1 as PRHDT and CDR2 as FYEKMQ (reference sequence).